One sample yielded the 4 T cell receptor beta chains listed below, sequenced in a study of T cell responses to AZD1222 COVID-19 vaccine. Only in-frame clones appear in the TCRdb table, and some are missing; sequencing was by immunoSEQ multiplex PCR. Of approximately 100,000 clones listed, roughly 89% were seen once; the top ten hold 3% to 4%. Sequenced here: peripheral blood, sampled on day 0 of AZD1222 vaccination. Receptors originate from an adult in good health.

This chain uses TRBV27 with TRBJ2-5; perhaps TRBD1 as D (5 bases). The CDR3 consists of 13 residues. With 3 bases removed from V and 7 bases from J, the gap between germline ends came to 12 bases. CDR1 and CDR2 (germline): MNHEY, SMNVEV (reference sequence). CDR3 in amino acids: CASSLDIQATQYF. The CDR3 bases are TGTGCCAGCAGTTTGGACATACAGGCGACCCAGTACTTC.

This chain uses TRBV5-4 with TRBJ1-3; D is unclear. Germline CDR1 is SGHNT and CDR2 is YYREEE (reference sequence). This CDR3 contains 17 residues. Trimming shortened V by 0 bases and J by 0 bases, and 13 bases separated the two germline ends. The CDR3 protein is CASSLDVGLPSGNTIYF. In nucleotides, the CDR3 is TGTGCCAGCAGCTTGGATGTAGGTTTGCCCTCTGGAAACACCATATATTTT. Combining the CDR3 with reference TRBV5-4 and TRBJ1-3 gives the whole variable domain ETGVTQSPTHLIKTRGQQVTLRCSSQSGHNTVSWYQQALGQGPQFIFQYYREEENGRGNFPPRFSGLQFPNYSSELNVNALELDDSALYLCASSLDVGLPSGNTIYFGEGSWLTVV.

The chain uses TRBV7-9 and TRBJ1-1; maybe TRBD1 (6 bases). Looked up from germline, CDR1 is SEHNR and CDR2 is FQNEAQ (reference sequence). Trimming pared 4 bases from V and 6 bases from J, leaving 18 bases between. CDR3 length equals 15 residues. The CDR3 loop is CASSSPRGLVAEAFF. DNA for the CDR3: TGTGCCAGCAGCTCACCCCGGGGGCTGGTGGCTGAAGCTTTCTTT.

Only a few counts were recorded for this clone. The chain uses TRBV4-1 and TRBJ1-2, with TRBD1 as a possible D gene (6 bases). The length of the CDR3 is 16 residues. Germline-derived CDR1 and CDR2 are MGHRA and YSYEKL. Trimming shortened V by 0 bases and J by 2 bases, and 13 bases separated the two germline ends. Here the CDR3 reads CASSQDNTGKNYGYTF. CDR3 sequence (DNA): TGCGCCAGCAGCCAAGATAATACAGGGAAAAACTATGGCTACACCTTC.